This paragraph covers one TCR beta chain sequence. Between the trimmed V and J ends, which lost 6 bases and 2 bases, there was a span of 15 bases. CDR1 is MRHNA and CDR2 is SNTAGT in the germline V gene. This CDR3 is 15 amino acids long. This record comes from a study of blood T cell repertoires in COVID-19. The data were produced by immunoSEQ multiplex PCR, yet TCRdb's version contains in-frame clones alone and is incomplete. The sample carries some 160,000 clones, roughly 74% recorded once. The chain recombines TRBV6-4 with TRBJ2-3; maybe TRBD1 (6 bases). The sequencing input was peripheral blood. The sequence was obtained from a woman over 75 with acute or convalescent COVID-19. The CDR3 spells CASRWGYRATDTQYF. The CDR3 DNA reads as TGTGCCAGCAGGTGGGGGTACAGGGCCACAGATACGCAGTATTTT.